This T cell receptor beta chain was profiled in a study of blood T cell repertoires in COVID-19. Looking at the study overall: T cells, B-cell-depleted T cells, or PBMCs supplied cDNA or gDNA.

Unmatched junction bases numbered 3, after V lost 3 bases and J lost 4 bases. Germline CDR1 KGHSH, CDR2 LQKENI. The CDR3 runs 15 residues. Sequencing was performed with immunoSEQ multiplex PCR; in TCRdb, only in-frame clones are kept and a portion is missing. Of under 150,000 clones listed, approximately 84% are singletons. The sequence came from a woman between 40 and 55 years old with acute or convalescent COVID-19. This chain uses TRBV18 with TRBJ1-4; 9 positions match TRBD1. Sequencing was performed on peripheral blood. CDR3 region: CASSPWGQGNEKLFF. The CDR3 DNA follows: TGTGCCAGCTCACCGTGGGGACAGGGTAATGAAAAACTGTTTTTT.